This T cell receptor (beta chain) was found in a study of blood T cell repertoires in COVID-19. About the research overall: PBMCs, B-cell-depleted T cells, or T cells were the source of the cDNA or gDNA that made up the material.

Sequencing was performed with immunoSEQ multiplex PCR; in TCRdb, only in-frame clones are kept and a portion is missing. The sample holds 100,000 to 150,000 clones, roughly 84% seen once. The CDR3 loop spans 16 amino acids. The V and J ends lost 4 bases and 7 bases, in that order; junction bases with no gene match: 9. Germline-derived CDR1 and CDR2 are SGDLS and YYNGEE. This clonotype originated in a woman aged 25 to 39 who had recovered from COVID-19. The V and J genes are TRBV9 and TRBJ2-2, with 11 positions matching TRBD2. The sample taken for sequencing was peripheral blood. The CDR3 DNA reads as TGTGCCAGCAGCTCAGTAGCGGGAGGGCATGGCGGGGAGCTGTTTTTT. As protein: CASSSVAGGHGGELFF.